The rows below give T cell receptor beta chains drawn from one sample of a study of human T cells and chemical hapten exposure. One entry per CDR3 protein, called by TCRdb with MiXCR from the RACE reads. The table lists about 50,000 distinct CDR3 sequences, approximately 10% of them singletons, with roughly a tenth in the top ten. The sample was whole blood, taken in connection with sensitization to the hapten diphenylcyclopropenone (DPC). All receptors come from a woman in her twenties or thirties with alopecia areata. Some clones in this sample may be carry-over from other donors' samples. Both conserved end residues are part of each CDR3. A D gene is named only where the DNA matches it firmly. The size of a clone is reported for some rows only, either as once, few or many, or as a class for expanded clones.

>TRBV18|few|TRBJ1-2|NA
CASSLGENYGYTF
TGTGCCAGCTCACTTGGGGAGAACTATGGCTACACCTTC
>TRBV29-1|many|TRBJ1-1|NA
CSAQVSNTEAFF
TGCAGCGCACAGGTCTCGAACACTGAAGCTTTCTTT
>TRBV4-3|many|TRBJ1-4|NA
CASSQGGGTNEKLFF
TGCGCCAGCAGCCAGGGGGGGGGAACTAATGAAAAACTGTTTTTT
>TRBV12-3/TRBV12-4|few|TRBJ2-2|TRBD1
CASNPRDRGETGELFF
TGTGCCAGCAACCCCAGGGACAGGGGTGAGACCGGGGAGCTGTTTTTT
>TRBV12-3/TRBV12-4|few|TRBJ2-7|TRBD1
CASSFRTGYYEQYF
TGTGCCAGCAGTTTCCGGACAGGGTATTACGAGCAGTACTTC
>TRBV20-1|few|TRBJ2-1|NA
CSASSTGRRSGEQFF
TGCAGTGCTAGCAGTACGGGACGGCGTTCGGGTGAGCAGTTCTTC
>TRBV2|few|TRBJ2-3|TRBD2
CASSEEGLSGGPYTASTDTQYF
TGTGCCAGCAGTGAAGAGGGGCTTAGCGGGGGGCCCTATACTGCTAGCACAGATACGCAGTATTTT
>TRBV28|few|TRBJ1-5|NA
CASSHQGPQPQHF
TGTGCCAGCAGTCACCAGGGACCTCAGCCCCAGCATTTT
>TRBV12-3/TRBV12-4|NA|TRBJ2-1|TRBD2
CATLGLAGNNEQFF
TGTGCCACCCTGGGACTAGCGGGGAACAATGAGCAGTTCTTC
>TRBV6-5|NA|TRBJ1-5|NA
CASSQGPSSQPQHF
TGTGCCAGCAGTCAGGGACCATCCAGTCAGCCCCAGCATTTT
>TRBV5-1|NA|TRBJ1-2|TRBD1
CASSPRADRGSGYTF
TGCGCCAGCAGCCCACGGGCCGACAGGGGAAGTGGCTACACCTTC
>TRBV7-8|few|TRBJ2-3|TRBD1
CASSIDRADADTQYF
TGTGCCAGCAGCATCGACAGGGCGGACGCAGATACGCAGTATTTT
>TRBV20-1|NA|TRBJ2-1|TRBD2
CSARGLAGGLSSYNEQFF
TGCAGTGCCAGGGGACTAGCGGGGGGGCTTTCCTCCTACAATGAGCAGTTCTTC
>TRBV6-2/TRBV6-3|many|TRBJ1-5|NA
CASSHPAGDNQPQHF
TGTGCCAGCAGCCACCCCGCAGGAGACAATCAGCCCCAGCATTTT
>TRBV7-2|few|TRBJ2-2|TRBD2
CASSLVRVAGADTGELFF
TGTGCCAGCAGCTTAGTGAGGGTAGCGGGGGCCGACACCGGGGAGCTGTTTTTT
>TRBV18|NA|TRBJ2-7|TRBD1
CASARDSSSYEQYF
TGTGCCAGCGCCCGGGACAGCAGCTCCTACGAGCAGTACTTC
>TRBV20-1|NA|TRBJ2-7|TRBD1
CSARDRRQGVYEQYF
TGCAGTGCTAGAGATAGGCGACAGGGTGTCTACGAGCAGTACTTC
>TRBV2|many|TRBJ2-3|NA
CASSEMVWGVSTDTQYF
TGTGCCAGCAGTGAAATGGTCTGGGGGGTCAGCACAGATACGCAGTATTTT
>TRBV6-2/TRBV6-3|many|TRBJ2-1|NA
CASSYSRIYNEQFF
TGTGCCAGCAGTTACTCTCGGATCTACAATGAGCAGTTCTTC
>TRBV6-6|few|TRBJ2-1|NA
CASSYAREGEQFF
TGTGCCAGCAGTTACGCAAGAGAAGGTGAGCAGTTCTTC
>TRBV4-3|many|TRBJ1-1|TRBD1
CASSRTGQGGLEAFF
TGCGCCAGCAGCCGGACCGGACAGGGAGGATTGGAAGCTTTCTTT
>TRBV7-9|NA|TRBJ2-7|NA
CASSPDQGHEQYF
TGTGCCAGCAGCCCAGACCAGGGCCACGAGCAGTACTTC
>TRBV29-1|many|TRBJ1-1|NA
CSVQFGSSSAFF
TGCAGCGTCCAATTTGGGAGCTCCTCCGCTTTCTTT
>TRBV14|NA|TRBJ2-6|NA
CASSQYSRSYSGANVLTF
TGTGCCAGCAGCCAATACTCAAGAAGCTACTCTGGGGCCAACGTCCTGACTTTC
>TRBV7-8|few|TRBJ2-1|TRBD2
CASSPVGTTSSYNEQFF
TGTGCCAGCAGCCCAGTCGGGACTACCTCCTCCTACAATGAGCAGTTCTTC
>TRBV5-1|NA|TRBJ2-1|NA
CASIYMPTPYNEQFF
TGCGCCAGCATCTATATGCCAACCCCCTACAATGAGCAGTTCTTC
>TRBV5-8|few|TRBJ2-7|NA
CASSRIRGHEQYF
TGTGCCAGCAGCCGGATCAGGGGCCACGAGCAGTACTTC
>TRBV28|few|TRBJ1-4|TRBD1
CASSPTQGPHNEKLFF
TGTGCCAGCAGCCCCACACAGGGGCCCCACAATGAAAAACTGTTTTTT
>TRBV3-1|many|TRBJ2-7|TRBD1
CASSSGTDYEQYF
TGTGCCAGCAGCTCCGGGACAGATTACGAGCAGTACTTC
>TRBV4-3|NA|TRBJ2-7|NA
CASSQGREQVKLHEQYF
TGCGCCAGCAGCCAAGGTCGGGAACAGGTGAAACTCCACGAGCAGTACTTC
>TRBV28|many|TRBJ2-3|NA
CASTGETSTDTQYF
TGTGCCAGCACCGGTGAGACTAGCACAGATACGCAGTATTTT
>TRBV7-2|few|TRBJ2-1|TRBD1
CASSVQQGVTNEQFF
TGTGCCAGCAGTGTCCAACAGGGGGTGACCAATGAGCAGTTCTTC
>TRBV30|few|TRBJ1-2|TRBD1
CAIGTGLNGYTF
TGTGCAATTGGGACAGGGTTGAATGGCTACACCTTC
>TRBV7-2|few|TRBJ1-6|NA
CASSLLRSSYNSPLHF
TGTGCCAGCAGCTTATTGAGGAGCTCCTATAATTCACCCCTCCACTTT
>TRBV12-3/TRBV12-4|NA|TRBJ2-7|NA
CASNSQSGSYEQSF
TGTGCCAGCAACTCACAGTCCGGCTCCTACGAGCAGTCCTTC
>TRBV12-5|many|TRBJ2-3|NA
CASGGATDTQYF
TGTGCTAGTGGGGGGGCGACAGATACGCAGTATTTT
>TRBV16|many|TRBJ2-1|NA
CASSPQGNEQFF
TGTGCCAGCAGCCCCCAGGGCAATGAGCAGTTCTTC
>TRBV2|few|TRBJ2-7|NA
CASSDFILRYEQYF
TGTGCCAGCAGTGATTTTATACTACGGTACGAGCAGTACTTC
>TRBV6-2/TRBV6-3|many|TRBJ2-3|TRBD1
CASSYSTGKGTDTQYF
TGTGCCAGCAGTTACTCGACAGGGAAAGGCACAGATACGCAGTATTTT
>TRBV20-1|few|TRBJ1-6|NA
CSVGAADNSPLHF
TGCAGTGTCGGGGCCGCGGACAATTCACCCCTCCACTTT
>TRBV7-2|many|TRBJ2-3|NA
CASSLGTDTQYF
TGTGCCAGCAGCTTGGGCACCGATACGCAGTATTTT
>TRBV20-1|many|TRBJ2-1|TRBD2
CSATLFGTSGRNEQFF
TGCAGTGCCACATTGTTCGGGACTAGCGGGAGAAATGAGCAGTTCTTC